This T cell receptor (beta chain) was sequenced during a study of cytomegalovirus exposure and HLA in healthy donors. The count of this clone is one. What it recognizes is unknown. The study, taken as a whole, reports: The study put some 160 TCR beta chains on its list as cytomegalovirus-associated. DRB1 showed the most TCR associations and HLA-C the fewest in a later analysis, as rates varied by HLA locus. In vitro data verified a few CMV-associated chains as specific for CMV antigens.

PCR was performed using 60 Vbeta and 13 Jbeta primers. Generated by immunoSEQ multiplex PCR, the TCRdb table keeps only in-frame clones and is missing some. The sample has 150,000 or so clones; approximately 73% are singletons. The donors comprised healthy bone marrow donors. This clonotype was obtained from a young woman in good health and CMV-seronegative. Sequenced: PBMCs.

The CDR3 reads CASRATGGHEQYF. The CDR3 DNA reads as TGCGCCAGCAGGGCGACAGGGGGCCACGAGCAGTACTTC. V and J are TRBV10-2 and TRBJ2-7; 10 bases align to TRBD1. The CDR3 has 13 residues. CDR1 is WSHSY and CDR2 is SAAADI in the germline V gene. The junction had 4 bases not matched to a gene; V was cut back by 6 bases and J by 5 bases.